This T cell receptor (beta chain) stems from a study of blood T cell repertoires in COVID-19. About the research overall: Samples of COVID-19 (acute and convalescent) were obtained from the United States, Italy and Spain. Sources were T cells, B-cell-depleted T cells, or PBMCs; the material itself was cDNA or gDNA.

The germline CDR1 and CDR2 sequences are KGHSH and LQKENI. With V trimmed by 1 base and J by 6 bases, 3 bases remained unmatched. This CDR3 contains 15 residues. The authors' processing: Reference gene primer amplification gave estimated nucleated cell counts. Some clones are missing from TCRdb's copy, which holds only in-frame ones; the method was immunoSEQ multiplex PCR. V, J and clone size are taken as reported in that table, and D and trimming were inferred from the DNA itself. The repertoire holds around 160,000 clones, approximately 91% seen once, with approximately 2.4% in the top ten. The chain joins TRBV18 to TRBJ1-4; TRBD1 matches 9 bases. This TCR derives from a man aged 18 to 30 with acute or convalescent COVID-19. The sample was peripheral blood. The CDR3 nucleotides are TGTGCCAGCTCACCACAGGGACAGGGTTATGAAAAACTGTTTTTT. This codes for CASSPQGQGYEKLFF.